These 26 T cell receptor beta chains share one sample of origin, sequenced in a study of blood T cell repertoires in COVID-19. Sequencing was performed with immunoSEQ multiplex PCR; in TCRdb, only in-frame clones are kept and a portion is missing. The table has 150,000 to 250,000 clones, roughly 80% seen once. The sequencing sample was made of PBMCs or T cells enriched from blood (not recorded which). The receptors here all came from a middle-aged man who had recovered from COVID-19.

The chain combines TRBV4-2 with TRBJ1-2, with D unclear. Germline-derived CDR1 and CDR2 are LGHNA and YNFKEQ. The CDR3 length is 16 residues. The V and J ends lost 0 bases and 5 bases respectively, with 16 bases between them. The CDR3 DNA is TGTGCCAGCAGCCAAGACGCCCGGGAACCCCTTTATGGCTACACCTTC. This encodes CASSQDAREPLYGYTF.

A single count supports this clone. This chain connects TRBV6-2 or TRBV6-3 to TRBJ1-1; D uncertain. This CDR3 has 15 residues. Per germline, CDR1 MNHEY and CDR2 SVGEGT. Between the trimmed V and J ends, which lost 0 bases and 1 base, there was a span of 9 bases. In DNA, the CDR3 is TGTGCCAGCAGTTACTCGCGGGGAGGGAACACTGAAGCTTTCTTT. Encoded protein: CASSYSRGGNTEAFF.

The chain employs TRBV7-2 and TRBJ2-3, with 8 bases fitting TRBD1. Unmatched junction bases numbered 8, after V lost 5 bases and J lost 7 bases. Germline-derived CDR1 and CDR2 are SGHTA and FQGNSA. The length of the CDR3 is 14 residues. The CDR3 region is CASSGQTGANTQYF. The CDR3 nucleotides are TGTGCCAGCAGCGGACAGACAGGGGCGAATACGCAGTATTTT.

The rearrangement uses TRBV5-1 and TRBJ2-3, with D unresolved. Looked up from germline, CDR1 is SGHRS and CDR2 is YFSETQ. V lost 2 bases and J lost 2, with 12 bases in between. This CDR3 comprises 15 residues. The CDR3 loop reads CASSLNLVSTDTQYF. CDR3 nucleotide sequence: TGCGCCAGCAGCTTAAATTTAGTTTCCACAGATACGCAGTATTTT.

The rearrangement links TRBV18 to TRBJ2-7; 7 positions agree with TRBD2. The CDR3 consists of 14 residues. The V gene's germline CDR1 is KGHSH and CDR2 LQKENI. After removal of 6 bases from V and 4 bases from J, the junction contained 9 bases not matched to a gene. The CDR3, as DNA: TGTGCCAGCTCTCCCGGGGGAGGGATATACGAGCAGTACTTC. Protein: CASSPGGGIYEQYF.

There are a few counts of this clone. The chain uses TRBV2 and TRBJ1-6, with 7 positions matching TRBD1. From germline, CDR1 is SNHLY and CDR2 FYNNEI. V shed 6 bases and J 10 bases; nucleotides not matched to a gene: 15. The CDR3 has 16 amino acids. The CDR3: CASSLEGQPVISPLHF. DNA of the CDR3: TGTGCCAGCAGCTTGGAGGGACAGCCGGTAATCTCACCCCTCCACTTT. The full variable domain, completed using reference TRBV2 and TRBJ1-6, is EPEVTQTPSHQVTQMGQEVILRCVPISNHLYFYWYRQILGQKVEFLVSFYNNEISEKSEIFDDQFSVERPDGSNFTLKIRSTKLEDSAMYFCASSLEGQPVISPLHFGNGTRLTVT.

The chain combines TRBV9 with TRBJ1-1; 10 nucleotides agree with TRBD1. The germline CDR1 and CDR2 sequences are SGDLS and YYNGEE. This CDR3 is 15 amino acids long. The J segment lost 2 bases and the V segment lost 3 bases, leaving 4 bases of the junction unmatched. CDR3 sequence reads: CASSAGTGANTEAFF. As DNA, the CDR3 is TGTGCCAGCAGCGCCGGGACAGGGGCAAACACTGAAGCTTTCTTT.

The chain carries TRBV6-1 and TRBJ1-5, with TRBD1 matching 8 bases. Germline CDR1 reads MNHNS; CDR2 reads SASEGT. The length of the CDR3 is 16 residues. The V segment lost 4 bases and the J segment 1 base; nucleotides outside the gene matches: 6. The CDR3 DNA reads as TGTGCCAGCAGTGGAGGACAGGGTGTAAGCAATCAGCCCCAGCATTTT. It encodes CASSGGQGVSNQPQHF.

This rearrangement joins TRBV7-8 to TRBJ1-2; no definite D call. V was trimmed by 11 bases and J by 1 base, leaving 11 bases between them. CDR1 and CDR2 from the germline V gene are SGHVS and FQNEAQ. CDR3 length equals 12 residues. CDR3 amino acids: CACGLNNYGYTF. The DNA of the CDR3 is TGTGCCTGCGGTCTCAATAACTATGGCTACACCTTC.

The CDR3 here is CASSQTPGSLDTQYF. CDR3 in DNA: TGCGCCAGCAGCCAGACTCCGGGTAGTTTGGATACGCAGTATTTT. The chain combines TRBV4-1 with TRBJ2-3; D is undetermined. The V end lost 3 bases, the J end lost 6 bases, and 16 bases lay between the germline ends. Germline V CDR1 and CDR2: MGHRA, YSYEKL. The CDR3 is made up of 15 amino acids.

The V call is TRBV18, the J call TRBJ1-1, with a weak D call TRBD1 (5 bases). CDR3 size: 13 residues. The V end lost 6 bases, the J end lost 7 bases, and 15 bases lay between the germline ends. The germline V gene has CDR1 KGHSH and CDR2 LQKENI. The CDR3 loop reads CASSSTDSREAFF. CDR3 bases: TGTGCCAGCTCGTCGACAGACAGCCGTGAAGCTTTCTTT.

This chain links TRBV5-1 with TRBJ1-2; TRBD1 matches 9 bases. The CDR3 loop spans 15 amino acids. V lost 4 bases and J lost 6; bases outside the gene matches: 10. Germline loops: CDR1 SGHRS, CDR2 YFSETQ. Here the CDR3 reads CASSHRDRVENGYTF. CDR3 sequence (DNA): TGCGCCAGCAGCCACCGGGACAGGGTGGAAAATGGCTACACCTTC. Full variable domain (outside the CDR3, taken from reference TRBV5-1 and TRBJ1-2): KAGVTQTPRYLIKTRGQQVTLSCSPISGHRSVSWYQQTPGQGLQFLFEYFSETQRNKGNFPGRFSGRQFSNSRSEMNVSTLELGDSALYLCASSHRDRVENGYTFGSGTRLTVV.

This rearrangement joins TRBV28 to TRBJ2-7; 13 nucleotides line up with TRBD2. J was trimmed by 1 base and V by 6 bases; bases with no gene match: 12. The CDR3 extends over 18 amino acids. CDR1 is MDHEN, CDR2 SYDVKM, per germline. The CDR3, as DNA: TGTGCCAGCAGCACACCCGGACTAGCGGGGGCCCATTCCTACGAGCAGTACTTC. It yields the protein CASSTPGLAGAHSYEQYF.

This chain joins TRBV18 and TRBJ1-2; D gene unclear. The ends were cut back, 3 bases at V and 4 bases at J, with 15 bases in the middle. This CDR3 is built from 15 residues. Germline CDR1 reads KGHSH; CDR2 reads LQKENI. CDR3: CASSPRESAAYGYTF. In DNA, the CDR3 is TGTGCCAGCTCACCCCGGGAGTCGGCAGCCTATGGCTACACCTTC.

Turning to this clone: At one of its ends the junction is not consistent with the germline gene, which may arise from a read error. The rearrangement joins TRBV6-1 to TRBJ1-2; the match to TRBD1 covers 8 bases. The CDR3 spans 12 residues. Per germline, CDR1 MNHNS and CDR2 SASEGT. Written as DNA, the CDR3 is TGTGCCAGCAGTGAAGCCGGGACAGGCCGAATCTTC. It yields the protein CASSEAGTGRIF.

This rearrangement joins TRBV28 to TRBJ2-3; 7 positions match TRBD2. Germline-derived CDR1 and CDR2 are MDHEN and SYDVKM. V was clipped by 4 bases and J by 9 bases; unmatched bases: 7. The CDR3 is 13 amino acids. This chain's CDR3 is CASSSPGLGTQYF. The CDR3 DNA is TGTGCCAGCAGTTCCCCCGGACTAGGCACGCAGTATTTT.

This clone came up once. The chain uses TRBV5-6 and TRBJ2-7; 7 bases are shared with TRBD2. Germline CDR1 SGHDT, CDR2 YYEEEE. The V segment lost 5 bases and the J segment 7 bases; nucleotides outside the gene matches: 6. This CDR3 spans 12 amino acids. Here the CDR3 DNA reads TGTGCCAGCAGTCGGACTAGTGGGGAGCAGTACTTC. It specifies CASSRTSGEQYF. Full variable domain (missing parts from reference TRBV5-6 and TRBJ2-7): DAGVTQSPTHLIKTRGQQVTLRCSPKSGHDTVSWYQQALGQGPQFIFQYYEEEERQRGNFPDRFSGHQFPNYSSELNVNALLLGDSALYLCASSRTSGEQYFGPGTRLTVT.

The chain links TRBV5-4 to TRBJ1-2, with a weak D call TRBD1 (5 bases). CDR3 length: 15 amino acids. The germline V and J ends were trimmed by 3 bases and 6 bases, with 18 bases remaining between them. Germline V gene data show CDR1 as SGHNT and CDR2 as YYREEE (reference sequence). In DNA, the CDR3 is TGTGCCAGCAGCTGGTTAGGTGCGGGGGGTAATGGCTACACCTTC. Encoded protein: CASSWLGAGGNGYTF.

The chain links TRBV19 to TRBJ1-5; 8 positions match TRBD1. CDR1 is LNHDA, CDR2 SQIVND, per germline (reference sequence). The CDR3 consists of 17 residues. V shed 3 bases and J 3 bases; nucleotides not matched to a gene: 10. The DNA of the CDR3 is TGTGCCAGTAGTATTGGACAGGGTGGTTTCAACAATCAGCCCCAGCATTTT. Its protein product is CASSIGQGGFNNQPQHF.

This chain links TRBV19 with TRBJ2-2, with D possibly TRBD2 on 6 matching bases. The length of the CDR3 is 15 residues. Germline CDR1 and CDR2: LNHDA and SQIVND (reference sequence). Between the trimmed V and J ends, which lost 1 base and 6 bases, there was a span of 12 bases. DNA of the CDR3: TGTGCCAGTAGTATAGTGCGGGCTAGCGCCGGGGAGCTGTTTTTT. It encodes CASSIVRASAGELFF. The full variable domain, rest sourced from reference TRBV19 and TRBJ2-2, is DGGITQSPKYLFRKEGQNVTLSCEQNLNHDAMYWYRQDPGQGLRLIYYSQIVNDFQKGDIAEGYSVSREKKESFPLTVTSAQKNPTAFYLCASSIVRASAGELFFGEGSRLTVL.

V is TRBV30 and J is TRBJ2-7, with D perhaps matching TRBD2 (7 bases). V was shortened by 2 bases and J by 0 bases, with 11 bases between the two germline ends. The CDR3 length is 14 residues. CDR1 is GTSNPN and CDR2 is SVGIG in the germline V gene (reference sequence). The CDR3 region is CAWSRGGSSYEQYF. The CDR3 nucleotides read TGTGCCTGGAGTAGGGGGGGGAGCTCCTACGAGCAGTACTTC.

This clone was counted a single time. The V and J genes are TRBV19 and TRBJ1-2; D may be TRBD1 (5 bases). This CDR3 contains 13 residues. Germline CDR1 LNHDA, CDR2 SQIVND (reference sequence). Trimming removed 3 bases from V and 8 bases from J, with 13 bases in between. The CDR3 loop is CASSIGQGPGYTF. In nucleotides, the CDR3 is TGTGCCAGTAGTATTGGCCAGGGTCCCGGCTACACCTTC. The full variable domain, its missing parts supplied by reference TRBV19 and TRBJ1-2, is DGGITQSPKYLFRKEGQNVTLSCEQNLNHDAMYWYRQDPGQGLRLIYYSQIVNDFQKGDIAEGYSVSREKKESFPLTVTSAQKNPTAFYLCASSIGQGPGYTFGSGTRLTVV.

The chain has TRBV24-1 and TRBJ1-5, with TRBD1 as a possible D gene (5 bases). Trimming shortened V by 1 base and J by 5 bases, and 8 bases separated the two germline ends. Germline V gene data show CDR1 as KGHDR and CDR2 as SFDVKD. CDR3 length: 14 residues. CDR3 nucleotide sequence: TGTGCCACCAGTGATTTTGGGGGGGATCAGCCCCAGCATTTT. This gives the protein CATSDFGGDQPQHF.

This sequence joins TRBV19 and TRBJ2-3; 8 bases align to TRBD1. This CDR3 has 16 amino acids. CDR1 LNHDA and CDR2 SQIVND come from the germline V gene (reference sequence). Losses at the gene ends were 5 bases for V and 2 bases for J; bases not matched to a gene: 9. CDR3 loop: CASSADRVRDTDTQYF. The CDR3 DNA reads as TGTGCCAGTAGTGCGGACAGGGTCCGTGACACAGATACGCAGTATTTT.

This chain uses TRBV13 with TRBJ1-2, with D hard to call. The ends were cut back, 4 bases at V and 5 bases at J, with 17 bases in the middle. The CDR3 covers 15 residues. The V gene's germline CDR1 is PRHDT and CDR2 FYEKMQ (reference sequence). The CDR3 DNA reads TGTGCCAGCAGCTACTCAACGGCGGTGCAATATGGCTACACCTTC. This encodes CASSYSTAVQYGYTF. Complete variable domain (other parts from reference TRBV13 and TRBJ1-2): AAGVIQSPRHLIKEKRETATLKCYPIPRHDTVYWYQQGPGQDPQFLISFYEKMQSDKGSIPDRFSAQQFSDYHSELNMSSLELGDSALYFCASSYSTAVQYGYTFGSGTRLTVV.

The CDR3: CASSQEKANEQFF. In DNA, the CDR3 is TGCGCCAGCAGCCAAGAAAAAGCGAATGAGCAGTTCTTC. The V call is TRBV4-1, the J call TRBJ2-1; no definite D call. V was cut by 0 bases and J by 7 bases, with 7 bases left in between. CDR1 and CDR2 from the germline V gene are MGHRA and YSYEKL. CDR3 size: 13 residues.